This T cell receptor (beta chain) was found in a study of regulatory T cells in long-lasting Graves disease. Construction of TCR beta libraries relied on iRepertoire HTBI primers and on Arm-PCR targeting CDR3 regions. TCRdb fed the multiplex PCR reads into MiXCR, producing one record per CDR3 protein. The table shows hundreds of thousands of distinct CDR3 sequences, with about 16% occurring only once. This clonotype was found a few times. Time point meaning: newly diagnosed GD, antithyroid drugs for less than 3 months. The TCR library was made from RNA that had been extracted from PBMCs in TRIzol. The origin of this receptor is a female donor with Graves disease. Sequencing used peripheral blood mononuclear cells (PBMCs), obtained at new diagnosis, from a patient treated with antithyroid drugs.

CDR3 sequence reads: CASSEGTVGETQYF. The CDR3 nucleotides are TGTGCCAGCAGTGAAGGGACAGTTGGAGAGACCCAGTACTTC. J is TRBJ2-5 and V is TRBV6-1, with a possible D match to TRBD1 (6 bases). The CDR3 has 14 amino acids. Germline values: CDR1 MNHNS, CDR2 SASEGT. V gave up 1 base and J gave up 4 bases, with 10 bases separating them.